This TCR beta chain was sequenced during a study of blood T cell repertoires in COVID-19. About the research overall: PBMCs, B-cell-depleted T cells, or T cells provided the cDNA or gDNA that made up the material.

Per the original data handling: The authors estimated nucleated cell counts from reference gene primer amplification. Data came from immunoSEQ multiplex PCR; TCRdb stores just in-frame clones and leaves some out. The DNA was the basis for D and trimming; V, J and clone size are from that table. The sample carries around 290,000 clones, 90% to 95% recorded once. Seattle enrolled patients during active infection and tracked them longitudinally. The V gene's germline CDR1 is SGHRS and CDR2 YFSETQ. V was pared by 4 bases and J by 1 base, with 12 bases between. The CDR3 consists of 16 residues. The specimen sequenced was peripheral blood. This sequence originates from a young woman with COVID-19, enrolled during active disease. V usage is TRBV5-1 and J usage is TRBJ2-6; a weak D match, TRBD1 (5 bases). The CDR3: CASSHRQSSGANVLTF. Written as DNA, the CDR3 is TGCGCCAGCAGCCATAGACAGTCTTCTGGGGCCAACGTCCTGACTTTC.